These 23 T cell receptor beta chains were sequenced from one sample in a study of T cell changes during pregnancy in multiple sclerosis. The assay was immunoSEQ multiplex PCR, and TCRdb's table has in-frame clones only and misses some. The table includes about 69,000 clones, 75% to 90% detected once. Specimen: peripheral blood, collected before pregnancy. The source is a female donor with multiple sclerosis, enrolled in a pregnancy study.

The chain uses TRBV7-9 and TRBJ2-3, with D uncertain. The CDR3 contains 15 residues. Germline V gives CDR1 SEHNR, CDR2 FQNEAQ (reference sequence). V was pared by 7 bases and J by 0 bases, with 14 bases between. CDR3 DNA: TGTGCCAGCAACACCCCCTTTCCTAGCACAGATACGCAGTATTTT. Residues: CASNTPFPSTDTQYF. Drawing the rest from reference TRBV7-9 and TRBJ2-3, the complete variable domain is DTGVSQNPRHKITKRGQNVTFRCDPISEHNRLYWYRQTLGQGPEFLTYFQNEAQLEKSRLLSDRFSAERPKGSFSTLEIQRTEQGDSAMYLCASNTPFPSTDTQYFGPGTRLTVL.

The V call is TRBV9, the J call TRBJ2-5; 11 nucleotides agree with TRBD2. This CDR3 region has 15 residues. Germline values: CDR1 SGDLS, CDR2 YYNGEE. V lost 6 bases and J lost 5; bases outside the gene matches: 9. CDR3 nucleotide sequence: TGTGCCAGCAATAGGATAGCGGGAGGGTTGGAGACCCAGTACTTC. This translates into CASNRIAGGLETQYF.

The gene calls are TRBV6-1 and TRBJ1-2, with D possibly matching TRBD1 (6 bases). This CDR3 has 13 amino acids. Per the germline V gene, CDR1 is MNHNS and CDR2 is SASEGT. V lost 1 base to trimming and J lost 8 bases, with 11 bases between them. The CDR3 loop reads CASSEGGRGGYTF. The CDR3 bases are TGTGCCAGCAGTGAAGGGGGCAGGGGCGGCTACACCTTC.

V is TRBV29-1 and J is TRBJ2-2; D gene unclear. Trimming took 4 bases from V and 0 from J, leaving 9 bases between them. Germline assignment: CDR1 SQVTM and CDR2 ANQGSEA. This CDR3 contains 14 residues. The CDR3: CSVGYSTNTGELFF. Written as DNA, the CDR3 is TGCAGCGTTGGTTACAGTACGAACACCGGGGAGCTGTTTTTT.

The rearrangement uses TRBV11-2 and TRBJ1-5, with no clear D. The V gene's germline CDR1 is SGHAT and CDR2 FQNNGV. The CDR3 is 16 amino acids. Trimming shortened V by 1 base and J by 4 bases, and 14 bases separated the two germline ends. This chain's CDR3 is CASSLGSTGGNQPQHF. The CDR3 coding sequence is TGTGCCAGCAGCTTAGGGTCGACGGGAGGTAATCAGCCCCAGCATTTT.

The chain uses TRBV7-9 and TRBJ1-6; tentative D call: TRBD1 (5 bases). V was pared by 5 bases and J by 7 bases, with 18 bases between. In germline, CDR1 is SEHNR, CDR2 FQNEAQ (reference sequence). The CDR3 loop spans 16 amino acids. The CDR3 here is CASSPMGGTENSPLHF. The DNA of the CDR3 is TGTGCCAGCAGCCCGATGGGAGGGACGGAGAATTCACCCCTCCACTTT.

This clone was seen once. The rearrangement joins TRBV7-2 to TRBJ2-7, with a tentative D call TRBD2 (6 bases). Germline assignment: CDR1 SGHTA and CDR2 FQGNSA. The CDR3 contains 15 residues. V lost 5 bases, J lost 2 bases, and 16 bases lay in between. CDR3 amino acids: CASSPMEGKAYEQYF. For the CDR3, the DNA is TGTGCCAGCAGCCCAATGGAGGGGAAGGCCTACGAGCAGTACTTC.

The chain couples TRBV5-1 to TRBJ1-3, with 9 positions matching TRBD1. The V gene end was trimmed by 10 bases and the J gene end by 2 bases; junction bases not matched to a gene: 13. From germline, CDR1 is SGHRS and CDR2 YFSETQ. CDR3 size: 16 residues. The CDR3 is CARSRDRDRPGNTIYF. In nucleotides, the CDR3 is TGCGCCCGCTCCCGGGACAGGGATCGTCCTGGAAACACCATATATTTT.

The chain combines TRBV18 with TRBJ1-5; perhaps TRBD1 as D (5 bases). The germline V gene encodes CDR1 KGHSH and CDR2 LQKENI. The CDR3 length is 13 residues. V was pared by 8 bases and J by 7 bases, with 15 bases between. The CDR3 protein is CASGWGVEQPQHF. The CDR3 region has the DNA TGTGCCAGCGGCTGGGGGGTTGAGCAGCCCCAGCATTTT.

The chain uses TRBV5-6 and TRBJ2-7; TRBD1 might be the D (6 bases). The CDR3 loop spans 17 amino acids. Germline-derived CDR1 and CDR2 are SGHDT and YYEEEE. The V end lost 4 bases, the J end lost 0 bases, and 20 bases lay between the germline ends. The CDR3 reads CASSPKRGTSSSYEQYF. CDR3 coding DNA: TGTGCCAGCAGCCCCAAAAGGGGGACGTCAAGCTCCTACGAGCAGTACTTC.

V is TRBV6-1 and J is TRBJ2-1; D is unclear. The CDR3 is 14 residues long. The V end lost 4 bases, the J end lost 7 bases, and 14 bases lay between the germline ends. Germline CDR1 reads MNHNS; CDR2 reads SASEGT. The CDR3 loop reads CASSVSVLPNEQFF. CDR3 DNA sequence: TGTGCCAGCAGTGTATCGGTTTTGCCTAATGAGCAGTTCTTC.

CDR3 region: CASSLRETSGRLETQYF. The CDR3 DNA follows: TGTGCCAGCAGCTTACGGGAGACTAGCGGGAGGTTAGAGACCCAGTACTTC. This sequence joins TRBV7-9 and TRBJ2-5; 13 nucleotides agree with TRBD2. J was trimmed by 4 bases and V by 2 bases; bases with no gene match: 7. The CDR3 has 17 amino acids. CDR1 and CDR2 from the germline V gene are SEHNR and FQNEAQ (reference sequence).

The CDR3 spells CASRNGQEAQYF. The DNA of the CDR3 is TGTGCCAGTAGAAACGGACAGGAGGCGCAGTATTTT. The rearrangement joins TRBV19 to TRBJ2-3, with 7 positions matching TRBD1. V lost 6 bases, J lost 10 bases, and 7 bases stayed unmatched. This CDR3 has 12 amino acids. Per germline, CDR1 LNHDA and CDR2 SQIVND (reference sequence). Based on the CDR3 plus reference TRBV19 and TRBJ2-3, the full variable domain is DGGITQSPKYLFRKEGQNVTLSCEQNLNHDAMYWYRQDPGQGLRLIYYSQIVNDFQKGDIAEGYSVSREKKESFPLTVTSAQKNPTAFYLCASRNGQEAQYFGPGTRLTVL.

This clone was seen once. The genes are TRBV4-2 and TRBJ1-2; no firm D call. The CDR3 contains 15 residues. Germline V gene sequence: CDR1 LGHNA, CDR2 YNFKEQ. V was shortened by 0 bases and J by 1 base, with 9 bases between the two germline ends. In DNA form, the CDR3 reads TGTGCCAGCAGCCAAGATCCGCAGAATAACTATGGCTACACCTTC. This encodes CASSQDPQNNYGYTF.

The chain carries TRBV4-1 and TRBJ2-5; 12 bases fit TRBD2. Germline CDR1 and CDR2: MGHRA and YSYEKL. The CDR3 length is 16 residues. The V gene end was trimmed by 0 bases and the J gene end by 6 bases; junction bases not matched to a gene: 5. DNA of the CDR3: TGCGCCAGCAGCCAAGAGACTAGCGGGGGCCTCAAGACCCAGTACTTC. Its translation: CASSQETSGGLKTQYF.

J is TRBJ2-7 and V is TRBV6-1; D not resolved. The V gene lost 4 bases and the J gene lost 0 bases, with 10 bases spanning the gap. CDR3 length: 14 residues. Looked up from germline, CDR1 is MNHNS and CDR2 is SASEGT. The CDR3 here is CASSVHLSSYEQYF. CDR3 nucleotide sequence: TGTGCCAGCAGTGTGCACCTATCCTCCTACGAGCAGTACTTC.

The CDR3, as DNA: TGCGCCAGCAGTGCGGGACAGGGTCCAGCCTACGAGCAGTACTTC. Its translation is CASSAGQGPAYEQYF. The rearrangement joins TRBV10-1 to TRBJ2-7; 9 bases match TRBD1. Germline assignment: CDR1 WNHNN and CDR2 SYGVQD (reference sequence). V lost 4 bases and J lost 2; bases outside the gene matches: 6. The CDR3 extends over 15 amino acids.

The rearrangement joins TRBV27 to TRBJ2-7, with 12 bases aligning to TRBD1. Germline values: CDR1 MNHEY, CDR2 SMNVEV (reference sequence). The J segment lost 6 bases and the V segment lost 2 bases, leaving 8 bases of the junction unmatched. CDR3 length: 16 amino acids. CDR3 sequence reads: CASSLLPGQGAREQYF. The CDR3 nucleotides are TGTGCCAGCAGTTTACTTCCGGGACAGGGGGCCCGCGAGCAGTACTTC.

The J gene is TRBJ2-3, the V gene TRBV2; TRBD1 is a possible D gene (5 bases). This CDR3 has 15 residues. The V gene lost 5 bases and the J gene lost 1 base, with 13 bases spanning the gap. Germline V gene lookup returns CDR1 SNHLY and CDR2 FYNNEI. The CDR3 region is CASSPRVMGTDTQYF. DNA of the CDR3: TGTGCCAGCAGTCCCAGGGTTATGGGCACAGATACGCAGTATTTT.

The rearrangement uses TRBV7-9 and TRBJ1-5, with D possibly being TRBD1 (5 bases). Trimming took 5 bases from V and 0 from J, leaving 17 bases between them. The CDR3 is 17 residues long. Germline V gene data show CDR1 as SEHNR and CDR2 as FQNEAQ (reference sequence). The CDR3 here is CASSRLRSRASNQPQHF. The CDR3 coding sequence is TGTGCCAGCAGCCGACTTAGATCCAGGGCTAGCAATCAGCCCCAGCATTTT.

CDR3 nucleotides: TGCGCCGGGAGGCCGGGACTAGTACACAATGAGCAGTTCTTC. Translating gives CAGRPGLVHNEQFF. The chain joins TRBV5-1 to TRBJ2-1; 8 bases line up with TRBD2. The germline V gene encodes CDR1 SGHRS and CDR2 YFSETQ. J gave up 5 bases and V 10 bases, and 11 bases lay outside the gene matches. There are 14 residues in the CDR3.

The CDR3, as DNA: TGTGCCAGCAGCCAAGATCAGCCGACTAGCGGGAGAGACTACGAGCAGTACTTC. This encodes CASSQDQPTSGRDYEQYF. The chain combines TRBV14 with TRBJ2-7; 12 bases agree with TRBD2. The length of the CDR3 is 18 residues. Losses at the gene ends were 0 bases for V and 3 bases for J; bases not matched to a gene: 9. Germline lookup yields CDR1 SGHDN and CDR2 FVKESK.

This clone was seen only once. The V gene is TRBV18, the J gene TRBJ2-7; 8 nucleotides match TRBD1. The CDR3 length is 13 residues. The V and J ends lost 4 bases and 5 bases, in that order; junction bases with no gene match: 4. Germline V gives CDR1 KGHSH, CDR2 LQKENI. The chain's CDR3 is CASSQGQDNEQYF. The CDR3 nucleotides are TGTGCCAGCTCACAGGGACAGGACAACGAGCAGTACTTC. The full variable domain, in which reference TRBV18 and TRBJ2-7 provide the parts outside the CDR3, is NAGVMQNPRHLVRRRGQEARLRCSPMKGHSHVYWYRQLPEEGLKFMVYLQKENIIDESGMPKERFSAEFPKEGPSILRIQQVVRGDSAAYFCASSQGQDNEQYFGPGTRLTVT.